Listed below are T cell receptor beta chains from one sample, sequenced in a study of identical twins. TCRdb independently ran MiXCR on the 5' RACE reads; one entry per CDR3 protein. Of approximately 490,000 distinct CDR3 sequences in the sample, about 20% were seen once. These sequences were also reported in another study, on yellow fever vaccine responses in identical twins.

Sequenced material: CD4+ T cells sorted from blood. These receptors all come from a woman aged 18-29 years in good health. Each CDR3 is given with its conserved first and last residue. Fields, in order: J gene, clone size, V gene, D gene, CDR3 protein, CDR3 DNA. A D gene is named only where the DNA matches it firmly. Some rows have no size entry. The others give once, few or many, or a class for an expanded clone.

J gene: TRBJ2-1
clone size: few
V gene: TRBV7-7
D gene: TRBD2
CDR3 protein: CASSLDTSGNEQFF
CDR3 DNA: TGTGCCAGCAGCTTAGACACTAGCGGTAATGAGCAGTTCTTC

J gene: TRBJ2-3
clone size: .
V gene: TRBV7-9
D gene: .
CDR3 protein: CASSFGPAAGSTDTQYF
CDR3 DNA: TGTGCCAGCAGCTTTGGGCCAGCGGCGGGAAGCACAGATACGCAGTATTTT

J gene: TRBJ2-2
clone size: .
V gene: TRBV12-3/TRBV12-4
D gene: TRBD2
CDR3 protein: CASPGLAENTGELFF
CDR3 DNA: TGTGCCAGTCCGGGACTAGCGGAAAACACCGGGGAGCTGTTTTTT

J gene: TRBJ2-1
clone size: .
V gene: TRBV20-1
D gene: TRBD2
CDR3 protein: CSAPDPSGRTYNEQFF
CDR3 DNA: TGCAGTGCTCCCGACCCTAGCGGGAGAACTTACAATGAGCAGTTCTTC

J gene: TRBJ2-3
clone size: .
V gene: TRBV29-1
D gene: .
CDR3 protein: CSVVRGNTDTQYF
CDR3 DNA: TGCAGCGTTGTTAGGGGGAACACAGATACGCAGTATTTT

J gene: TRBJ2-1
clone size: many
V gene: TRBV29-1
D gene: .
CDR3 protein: CSVVEANKKDNEQFF
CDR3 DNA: TGCAGCGTTGTGGAAGCGAACAAGAAAGACAATGAGCAGTTCTTC

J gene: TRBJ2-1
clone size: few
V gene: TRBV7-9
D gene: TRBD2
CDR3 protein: CASSFGSGSFYNEQFF
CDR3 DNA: TGTGCCAGCAGCTTTGGTAGCGGGAGCTTCTACAATGAGCAGTTCTTC

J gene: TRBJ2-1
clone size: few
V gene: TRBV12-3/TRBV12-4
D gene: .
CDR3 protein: CASSSQAGKSYNEQFF
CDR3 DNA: TGTGCCAGCAGTTCCCAGGCGGGAAAATCCTACAATGAGCAGTTCTTC

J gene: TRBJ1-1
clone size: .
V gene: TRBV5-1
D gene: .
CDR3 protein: CASSPDGRNTEAFF
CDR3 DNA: TGCGCCAGCAGCCCGGACGGAAGGAACACTGAAGCTTTCTTT

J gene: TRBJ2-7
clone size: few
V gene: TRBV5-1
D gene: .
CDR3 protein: CASSPMGEQYF
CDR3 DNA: TGCGCCAGCAGCCCGATGGGCGAGCAGTACTTC

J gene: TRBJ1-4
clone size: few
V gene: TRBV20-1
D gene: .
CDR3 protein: CSARHSTNEKLFF
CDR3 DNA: TGCAGTGCTCGACATTCAACTAATGAAAAACTGTTTTTT

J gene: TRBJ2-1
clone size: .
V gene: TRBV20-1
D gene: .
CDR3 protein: CSARAAYNEQFF
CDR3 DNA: TGCAGTGCTAGAGCCGCCTACAATGAGCAGTTCTTC

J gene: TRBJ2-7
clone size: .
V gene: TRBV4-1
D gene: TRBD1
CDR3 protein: CASSTPGQGYEQYF
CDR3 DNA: TGCGCCAGCAGCACCCCGGGACAGGGCTACGAGCAGTACTTC

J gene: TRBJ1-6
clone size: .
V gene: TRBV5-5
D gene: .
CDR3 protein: CASSLEGIEPLHF
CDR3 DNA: TGTGCCAGCAGCTTGGAAGGGATTGAACCCCTCCACTTT

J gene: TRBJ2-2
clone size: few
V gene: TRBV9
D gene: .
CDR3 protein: CASSVVPDPTGELFF
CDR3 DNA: TGTGCCAGCAGCGTAGTACCCGACCCCACCGGGGAGCTGTTTTTT

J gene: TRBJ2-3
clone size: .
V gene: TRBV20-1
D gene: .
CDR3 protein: CSARTQYPDTQYF
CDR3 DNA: TGCAGTGCTAGAACCCAATATCCTGATACGCAGTATTTT

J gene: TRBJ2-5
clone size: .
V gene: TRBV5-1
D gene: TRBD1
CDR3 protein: CASSLGGTGRETQYF
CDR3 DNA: TGCGCCAGCAGCTTGGGCGGGACAGGGAGAGAGACCCAGTACTTC

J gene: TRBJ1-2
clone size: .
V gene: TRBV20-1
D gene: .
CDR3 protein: CSAEQPGVPGYTF
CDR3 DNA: TGCAGTGCTGAACAACCGGGTGTCCCTGGCTACACCTTC

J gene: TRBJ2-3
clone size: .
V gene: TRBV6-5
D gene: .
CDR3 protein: CASRSEPDTQYF
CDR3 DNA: TGTGCCAGCAGGTCCGAGCCAGATACGCAGTATTTT

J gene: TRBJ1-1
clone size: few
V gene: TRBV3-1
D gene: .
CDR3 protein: CASSQAWTAYTEAFF
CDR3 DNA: TGTGCCAGCAGCCAAGCTTGGACGGCTTACACTGAAGCTTTCTTT

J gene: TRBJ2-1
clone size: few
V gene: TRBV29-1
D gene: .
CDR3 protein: CSVDRGSYNEQFF
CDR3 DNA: TGCAGCGTTGACCGGGGGTCCTACAATGAGCAGTTCTTC

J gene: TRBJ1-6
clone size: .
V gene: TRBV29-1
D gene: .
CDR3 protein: CSVGDNNSPLHF
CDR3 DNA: TGCAGCGTGGGGGACAATAATTCACCCCTCCACTTT

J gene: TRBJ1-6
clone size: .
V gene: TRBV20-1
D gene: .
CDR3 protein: CSASHTGLNSPLHF
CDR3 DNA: TGCAGTGCTAGCCACACAGGGTTAAATTCACCCCTCCACTTT

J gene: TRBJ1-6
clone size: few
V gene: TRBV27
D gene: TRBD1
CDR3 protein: CASSSSTGGISPLHF
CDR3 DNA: TGTGCCAGCAGTTCGTCGACAGGGGGAATTTCACCCCTCCACTTT

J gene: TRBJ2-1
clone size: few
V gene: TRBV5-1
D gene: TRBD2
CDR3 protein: CASSSGLADPYNEQFF
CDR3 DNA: TGCGCCAGCAGCTCGGGACTAGCGGATCCCTACAATGAGCAGTTCTTC

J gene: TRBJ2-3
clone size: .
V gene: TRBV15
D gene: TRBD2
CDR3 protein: CATSSGRLAGGSSTDTQYF
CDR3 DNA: TGTGCCACCAGCAGTGGAAGACTAGCGGGGGGAAGTAGCACAGATACGCAGTATTTT

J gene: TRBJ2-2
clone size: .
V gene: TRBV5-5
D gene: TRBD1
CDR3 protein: CASSSRLSGQGSTGELFF
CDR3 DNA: TGTGCCAGCAGCTCAAGGCTCTCGGGACAGGGGAGCACCGGGGAGCTGTTTTTT

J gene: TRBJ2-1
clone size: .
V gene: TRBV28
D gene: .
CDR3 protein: CASSNRSLNNEQFF
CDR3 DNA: TGTGCCAGCAGTAACCGGAGTCTGAACAATGAGCAGTTCTTC

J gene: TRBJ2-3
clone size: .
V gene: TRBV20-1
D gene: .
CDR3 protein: CSARDGRWGDTQYF
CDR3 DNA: TGCAGTGCTAGAGATGGGCGGTGGGGAGATACGCAGTATTTT

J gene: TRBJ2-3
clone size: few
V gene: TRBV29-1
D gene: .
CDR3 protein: CSVAPGASTDTQYF
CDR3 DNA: TGCAGCGTTGCCCCAGGGGCTAGCACAGATACGCAGTATTTT

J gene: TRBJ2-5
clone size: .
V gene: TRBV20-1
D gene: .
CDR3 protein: CSARGQGGETQYF
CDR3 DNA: TGCAGTGCTAGAGGTCAGGGGGGGGAGACCCAGTACTTC

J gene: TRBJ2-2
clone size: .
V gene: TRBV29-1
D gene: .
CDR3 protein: CSVEPRDKDTGELFF
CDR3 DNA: TGCAGCGTTGAACCCAGGGACAAGGACACCGGGGAGCTGTTTTTT

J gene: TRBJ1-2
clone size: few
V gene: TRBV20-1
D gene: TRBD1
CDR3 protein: CSAGPPGQMRGYTF
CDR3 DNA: TGCAGTGCTGGACCCCCGGGACAGATGCGAGGCTACACCTTC

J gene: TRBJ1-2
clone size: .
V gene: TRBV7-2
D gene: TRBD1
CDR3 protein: CASPGTGGYGYTF
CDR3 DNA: TGTGCCAGTCCCGGGACAGGGGGCTATGGCTACACCTTC

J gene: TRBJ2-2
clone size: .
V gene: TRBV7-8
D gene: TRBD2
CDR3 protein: CASSPPLAGFANTGELFF
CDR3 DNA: TGTGCCAGCAGCCCCCCCCTAGCGGGGTTCGCGAACACCGGGGAGCTGTTTTTT

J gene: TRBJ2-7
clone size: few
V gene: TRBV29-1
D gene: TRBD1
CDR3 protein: CSVTNRGQTYEQYF
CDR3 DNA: TGCAGCGTTACAAACAGGGGCCAGACCTACGAGCAGTACTTC

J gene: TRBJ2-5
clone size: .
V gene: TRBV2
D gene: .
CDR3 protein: CASSEREAQETQYF
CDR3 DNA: TGTGCCAGCAGTGAGCGAGAGGCCCAAGAGACCCAGTACTTC

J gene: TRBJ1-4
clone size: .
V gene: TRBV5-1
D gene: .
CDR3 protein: CASSLAGLNEKLFF
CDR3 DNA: TGCGCCAGCAGCTTGGCCGGACTTAATGAAAAACTGTTTTTT

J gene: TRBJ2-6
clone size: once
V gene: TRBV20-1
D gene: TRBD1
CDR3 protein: CSAWDRVPGANVLTF
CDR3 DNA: TGCAGTGCTTGGGACAGGGTACCTGGGGCCAACGTCCTGACTTTC

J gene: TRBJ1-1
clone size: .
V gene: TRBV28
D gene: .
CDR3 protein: CASKSIPQGNTEAFF
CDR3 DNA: TGTGCCAGCAAGTCCATCCCCCAGGGGAACACTGAAGCTTTCTTT